The present entry profiles one T cell receptor (beta chain) with its context. This record belongs to a study of PD-1 blockade in mismatch repair-deficient tumors. Study-wide background: Enrolled about 2012-2016, patients had progressing, pretreated mismatch repair-deficient cancers of about a dozen types.

TCRs were sequenced from a few patients responding to pembrolizumab. The assay was immunoSEQ multiplex PCR, and TCRdb's table has in-frame clones only and misses some. The table lists about 84,000 clones, over 70% of them singletons. Germline CDR1 is LNHNV and CDR2 is YYDKDF (reference sequence). With V trimmed by 1 base and J by 4 bases, 10 bases remained unmatched. The CDR3 spans 17 residues. J is TRBJ1-5 and V is TRBV15; TRBD1 aligns across 7 bases. The TCR was taken from an adult with mismatch repair-deficient cancer. The specimen was peripheral blood, collected 12 weeks after starting pembrolizumab. The CDR3 DNA sequence: TGTGCCACCAGCAGAGTGGGAGGGGGCGGTAGAAATCAGCCCCAGCATTTT. It specifies CATSRVGGGGRNQPQHF.